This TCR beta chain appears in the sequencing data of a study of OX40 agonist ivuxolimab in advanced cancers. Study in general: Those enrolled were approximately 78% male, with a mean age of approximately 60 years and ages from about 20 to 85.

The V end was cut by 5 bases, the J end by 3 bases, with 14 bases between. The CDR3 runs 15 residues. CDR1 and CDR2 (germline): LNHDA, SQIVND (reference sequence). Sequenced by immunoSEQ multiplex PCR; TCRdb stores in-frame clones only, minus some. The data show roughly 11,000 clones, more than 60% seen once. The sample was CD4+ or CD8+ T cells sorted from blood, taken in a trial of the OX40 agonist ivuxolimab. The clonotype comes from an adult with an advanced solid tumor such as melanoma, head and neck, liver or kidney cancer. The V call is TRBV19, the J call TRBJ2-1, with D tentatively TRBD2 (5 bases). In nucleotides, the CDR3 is TGTGCCAGTAGTTACCGACTGGGGAGCTACAATGAGCAGTTCTTC. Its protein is CASSYRLGSYNEQFF. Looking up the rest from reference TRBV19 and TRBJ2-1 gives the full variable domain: DGGITQSPKYLFRKEGQNVTLSCEQNLNHDAMYWYRQDPGQGLRLIYYSQIVNDFQKGDIAEGYSVSREKKESFPLTVTSAQKNPTAFYLCASSYRLGSYNEQFFGPGTRLTVL.